This note documents a single T cell receptor beta chain sequence. The record originates from a study of shared clonotypes between healthy human individuals. This CDR3 is 14 amino acids long. The germline V and J ends were trimmed by 5 bases and 4 bases, with 15 bases remaining between them. Germline V gene lookup returns CDR1 SGHTA and CDR2 FQGNSA. Deep-level settings were used for running the assay. Authors' methods: Junction-only sequences produced by ImmunoSEQ had no quality scores, so filtering differed. The repertoire was sequenced with immunoSEQ multiplex PCR; TCRdb's copy has only in-frame clones and lacks some. Clone size and the V and J calls come from that table; the DNA yielded D and trimming. The sample carries approximately 440,000 clones, 77% recorded once. Every donor was a Caucasian adult from Nashville, Tennessee.

Sequenced: PBMCs. The rearrangement uses TRBV7-2 and TRBJ2-7; TRBD1 is a possible D gene (6 bases). The TCR was taken from a woman aged 40 to 55 in good health. Some clones in this sample may be carry-over from other donors' samples. DNA for the CDR3: TGTGCCAGCAGCACAGACAGGTACGCGTACGAGCAGTACTTC. It is translated as CASSTDRYAYEQYF.